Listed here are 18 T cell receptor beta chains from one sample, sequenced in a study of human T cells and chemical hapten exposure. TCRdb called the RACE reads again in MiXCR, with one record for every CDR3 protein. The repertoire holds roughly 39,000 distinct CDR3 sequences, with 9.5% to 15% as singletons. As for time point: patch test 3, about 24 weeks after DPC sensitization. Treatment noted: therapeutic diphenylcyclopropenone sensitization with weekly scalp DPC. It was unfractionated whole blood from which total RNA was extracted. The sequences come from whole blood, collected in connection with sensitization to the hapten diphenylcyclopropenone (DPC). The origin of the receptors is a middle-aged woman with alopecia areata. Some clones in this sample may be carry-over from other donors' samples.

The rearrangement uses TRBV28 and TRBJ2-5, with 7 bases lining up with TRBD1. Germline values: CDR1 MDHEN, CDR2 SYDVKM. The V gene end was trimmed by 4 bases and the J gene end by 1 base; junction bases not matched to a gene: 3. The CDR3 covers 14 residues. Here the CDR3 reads CASSSGQSQETQYF. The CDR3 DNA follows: TGTGCCAGCAGTTCGGGACAGTCCCAAGAGACCCAGTACTTC.

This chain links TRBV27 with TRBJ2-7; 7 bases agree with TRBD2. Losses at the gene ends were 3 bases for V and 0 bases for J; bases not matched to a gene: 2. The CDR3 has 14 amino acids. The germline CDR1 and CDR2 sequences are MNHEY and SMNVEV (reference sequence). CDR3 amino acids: CASSLGGTSYEQYF. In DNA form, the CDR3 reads TGTGCCAGCAGTTTGGGGGGGACCTCCTACGAGCAGTACTTC.

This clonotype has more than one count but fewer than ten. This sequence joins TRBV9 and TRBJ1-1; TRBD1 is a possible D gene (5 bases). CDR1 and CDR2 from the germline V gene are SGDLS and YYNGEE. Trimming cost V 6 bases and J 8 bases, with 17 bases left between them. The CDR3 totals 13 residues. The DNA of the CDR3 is TGTGCCAGCACCGCTAACCCGACAGCAGAAGCTTTCTTT. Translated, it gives CASTANPTAEAFF. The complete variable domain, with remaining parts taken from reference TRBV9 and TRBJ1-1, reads DSGVTQTPKHLITATGQRVTLRCSPRSGDLSVYWYQQSLDQGLQFLIQYYNGEERAKGNILERFSAQQFPDLHSELNLSSLELGDSALYFCASTANPTAEAFFGQGTRLTVV.

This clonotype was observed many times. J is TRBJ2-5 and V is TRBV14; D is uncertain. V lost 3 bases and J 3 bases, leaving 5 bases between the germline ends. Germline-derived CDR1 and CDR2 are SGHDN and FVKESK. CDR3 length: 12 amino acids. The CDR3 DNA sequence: TGTGCCAGCAGCCACCGTAAAGAGACCCAGTACTTC. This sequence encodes CASSHRKETQYF.

The CDR3 loop is CSARASGPAYEQYF. The CDR3 DNA reads TGCAGTGCTAGGGCTAGCGGGCCCGCCTACGAGCAGTACTTC. The chain carries TRBV20-1 and TRBJ2-7; 8 bases agree with TRBD2. The CDR3 has 14 amino acids. J gave up 2 bases and V 3 bases, and 6 bases lay outside the gene matches. The germline V gene encodes CDR1 DFQATT and CDR2 SNEGSKA (reference sequence).

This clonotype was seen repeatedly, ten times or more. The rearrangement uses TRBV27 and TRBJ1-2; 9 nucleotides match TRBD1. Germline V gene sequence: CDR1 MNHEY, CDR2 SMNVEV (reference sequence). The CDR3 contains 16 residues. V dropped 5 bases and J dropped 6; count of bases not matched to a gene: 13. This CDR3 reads CASSKEVQGAFNGYTF. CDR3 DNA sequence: TGTGCCAGCAGTAAGGAAGTACAGGGGGCGTTTAATGGCTACACCTTC.

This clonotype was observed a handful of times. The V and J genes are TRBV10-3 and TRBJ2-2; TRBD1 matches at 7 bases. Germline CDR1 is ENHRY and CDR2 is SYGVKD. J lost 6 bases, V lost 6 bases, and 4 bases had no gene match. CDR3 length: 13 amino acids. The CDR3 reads CAIRDGTAGELFF. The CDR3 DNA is TGTGCCATCAGGGACGGGACAGCCGGGGAGCTGTTTTTT.

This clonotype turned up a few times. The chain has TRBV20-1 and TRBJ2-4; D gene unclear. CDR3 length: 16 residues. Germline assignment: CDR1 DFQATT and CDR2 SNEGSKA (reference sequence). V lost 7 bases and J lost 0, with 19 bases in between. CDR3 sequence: CSVRRMGNLAKNIQYF. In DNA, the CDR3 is TGCAGTGTCCGCCGAATGGGAAATCTAGCCAAAAACATTCAGTACTTC.

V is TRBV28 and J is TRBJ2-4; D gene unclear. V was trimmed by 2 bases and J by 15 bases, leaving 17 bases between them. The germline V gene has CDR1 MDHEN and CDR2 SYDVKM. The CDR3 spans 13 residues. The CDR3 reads CASSLAPLGRWYF. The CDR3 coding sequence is TGTGCCAGCAGTTTAGCCCCCCTGGGAAGGTGGTACTTC.

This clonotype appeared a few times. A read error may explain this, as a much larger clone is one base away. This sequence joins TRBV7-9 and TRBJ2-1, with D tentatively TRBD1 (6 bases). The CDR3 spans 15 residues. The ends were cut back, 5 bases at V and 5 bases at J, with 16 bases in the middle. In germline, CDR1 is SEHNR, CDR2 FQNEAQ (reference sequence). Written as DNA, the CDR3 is TGTGCCAGCAGCCCCGCGGTGGGGACAAACAATGAGCAGTTCTTC. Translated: CASSPAVGTNNEQFF.

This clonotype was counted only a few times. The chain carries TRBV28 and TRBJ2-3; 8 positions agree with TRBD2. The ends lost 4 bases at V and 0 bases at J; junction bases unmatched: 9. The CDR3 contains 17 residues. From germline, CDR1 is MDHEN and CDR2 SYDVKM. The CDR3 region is CASSSTHRGGSTDTQYF. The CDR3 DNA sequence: TGTGCCAGCAGTTCAACCCATCGCGGGGGGAGCACAGATACGCAGTATTTT.

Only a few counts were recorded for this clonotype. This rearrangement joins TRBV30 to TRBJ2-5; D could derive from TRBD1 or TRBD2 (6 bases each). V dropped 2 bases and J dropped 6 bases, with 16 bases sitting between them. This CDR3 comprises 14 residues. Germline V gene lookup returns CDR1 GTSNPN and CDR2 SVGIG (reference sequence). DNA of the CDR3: TGTGCCTGGAGTCGGGCGCCGGGGGCGAAGACCCAGTACTTC. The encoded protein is CAWSRAPGAKTQYF.

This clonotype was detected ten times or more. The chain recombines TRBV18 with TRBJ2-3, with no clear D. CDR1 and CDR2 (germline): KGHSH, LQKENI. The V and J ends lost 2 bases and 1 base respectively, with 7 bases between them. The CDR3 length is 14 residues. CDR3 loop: CASSPRQGTDTQYF. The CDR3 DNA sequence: TGTGCCAGCTCACCAAGGCAGGGCACAGATACGCAGTATTTT.

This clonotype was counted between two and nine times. The CDR3 loop reads CASSVTGTPNTEAFF. CDR3 DNA sequence: TGTGCCAGCAGCGTGACAGGGACTCCGAACACTGAAGCTTTCTTT. The V call is TRBV9, the J call TRBJ1-1, with 7 bases matching TRBD1. CDR3 length equals 15 residues. Losses at the gene ends were 2 bases for V and 1 base for J; bases not matched to a gene: 5. Germline lookup yields CDR1 SGDLS and CDR2 YYNGEE.

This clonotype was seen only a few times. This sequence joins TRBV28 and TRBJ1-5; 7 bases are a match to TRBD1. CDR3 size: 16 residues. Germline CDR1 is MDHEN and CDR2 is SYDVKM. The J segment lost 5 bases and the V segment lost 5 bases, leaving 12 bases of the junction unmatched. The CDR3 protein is CASSLRGLGPHQPQHF. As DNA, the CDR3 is TGTGCCAGCAGTCTAAGGGGGCTTGGACCCCATCAGCCCCAGCATTTT.

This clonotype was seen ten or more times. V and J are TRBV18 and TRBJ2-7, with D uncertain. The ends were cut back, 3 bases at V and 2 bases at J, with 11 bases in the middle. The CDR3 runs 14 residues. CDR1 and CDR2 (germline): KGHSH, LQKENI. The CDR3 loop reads CASSPVVSTYEQYF. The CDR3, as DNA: TGTGCCAGCTCACCGGTTGTCAGCACCTACGAGCAGTACTTC.

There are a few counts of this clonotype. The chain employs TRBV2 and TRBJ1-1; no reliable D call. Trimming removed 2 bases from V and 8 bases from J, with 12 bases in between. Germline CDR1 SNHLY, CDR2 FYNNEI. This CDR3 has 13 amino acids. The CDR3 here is CASSERLWGEAFF. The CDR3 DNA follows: TGTGCCAGCAGTGAACGGTTGTGGGGAGAAGCTTTCTTT.

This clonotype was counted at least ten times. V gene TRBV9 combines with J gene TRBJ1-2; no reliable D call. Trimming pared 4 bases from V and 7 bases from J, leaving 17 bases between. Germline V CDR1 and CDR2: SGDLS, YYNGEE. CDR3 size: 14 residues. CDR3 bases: TGTGCCAGCAGCCGGAATTCTTGGATTGGTGGCTACACCTTC. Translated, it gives CASSRNSWIGGYTF.